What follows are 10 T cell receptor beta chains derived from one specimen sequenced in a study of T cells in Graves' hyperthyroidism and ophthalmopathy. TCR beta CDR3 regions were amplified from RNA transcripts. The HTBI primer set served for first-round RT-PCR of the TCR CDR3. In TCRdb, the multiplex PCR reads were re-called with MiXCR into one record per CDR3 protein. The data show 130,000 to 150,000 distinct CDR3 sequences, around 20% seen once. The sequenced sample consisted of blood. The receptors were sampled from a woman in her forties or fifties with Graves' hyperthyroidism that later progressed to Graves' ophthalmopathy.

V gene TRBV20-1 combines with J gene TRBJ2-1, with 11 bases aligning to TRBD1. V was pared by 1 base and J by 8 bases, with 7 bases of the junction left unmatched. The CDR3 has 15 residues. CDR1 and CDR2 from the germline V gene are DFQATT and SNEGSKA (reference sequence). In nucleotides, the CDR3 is TGCAGTGCTAGAGGACCGGGACAGGGGGGTGATGAGCAGTTCTTC. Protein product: CSARGPGQGGDEQFF.

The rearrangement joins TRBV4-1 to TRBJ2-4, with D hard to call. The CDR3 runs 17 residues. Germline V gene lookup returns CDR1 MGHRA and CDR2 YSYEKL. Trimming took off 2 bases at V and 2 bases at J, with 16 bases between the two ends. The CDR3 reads CASSQIGSKFTKNIQYF. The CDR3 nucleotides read TGCGCCAGCAGCCAAATCGGATCTAAGTTTACCAAAAACATTCAGTACTTC.

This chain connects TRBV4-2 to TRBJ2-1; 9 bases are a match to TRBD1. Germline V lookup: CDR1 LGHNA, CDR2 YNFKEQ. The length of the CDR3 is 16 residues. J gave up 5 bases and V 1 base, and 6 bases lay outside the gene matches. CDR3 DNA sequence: TGTGCCAGCAGCCAAGGGTCCGGACAGGGGAACAATGAGCAGTTCTTC. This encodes CASSQGSGQGNNEQFF.

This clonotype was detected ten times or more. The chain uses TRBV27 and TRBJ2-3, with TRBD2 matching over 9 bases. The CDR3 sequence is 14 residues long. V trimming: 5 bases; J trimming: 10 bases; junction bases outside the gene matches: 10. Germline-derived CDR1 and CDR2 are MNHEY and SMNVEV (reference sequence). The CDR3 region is CASSQRLAAGAQYF. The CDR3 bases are TGTGCCAGCAGTCAACGACTAGCGGCCGGTGCGCAGTATTTT.

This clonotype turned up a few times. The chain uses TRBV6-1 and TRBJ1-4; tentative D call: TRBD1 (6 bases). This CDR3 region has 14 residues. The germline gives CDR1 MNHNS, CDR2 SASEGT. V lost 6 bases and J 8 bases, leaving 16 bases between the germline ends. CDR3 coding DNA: TGTGCCAGCAGCCGCAGGGGATCGGAAGAAAAACTGTTTTTT. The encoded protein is CASSRRGSEEKLFF.

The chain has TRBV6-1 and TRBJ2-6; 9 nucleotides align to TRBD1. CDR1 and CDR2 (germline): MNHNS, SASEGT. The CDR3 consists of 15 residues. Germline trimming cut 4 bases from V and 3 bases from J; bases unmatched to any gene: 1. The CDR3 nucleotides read TGTGCCAGCAGTGGGACAGGGGTTGGGGCCAACGTCCTGACTTTC. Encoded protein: CASSGTGVGANVLTF.

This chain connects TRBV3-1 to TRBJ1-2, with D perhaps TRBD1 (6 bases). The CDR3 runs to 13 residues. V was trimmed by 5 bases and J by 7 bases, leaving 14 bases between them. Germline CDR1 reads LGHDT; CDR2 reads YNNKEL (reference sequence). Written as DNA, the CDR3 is TGTGCCAGCAGCACCCGAGGGGGTAGTGGCTACACCTTC. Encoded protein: CASSTRGGSGYTF.

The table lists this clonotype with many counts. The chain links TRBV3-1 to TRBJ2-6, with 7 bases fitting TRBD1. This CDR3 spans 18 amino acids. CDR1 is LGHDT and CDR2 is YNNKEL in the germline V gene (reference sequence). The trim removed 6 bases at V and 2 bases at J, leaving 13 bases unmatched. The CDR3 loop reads CASSLYRGQPAGANVLTF. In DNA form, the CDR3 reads TGTGCCAGCAGTCTGTACAGGGGCCAGCCGGCTGGGGCCAACGTCCTGACTTTC.

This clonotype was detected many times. CDR3 nucleotide sequence: TGTGCCAGCAGCTTACGCGGGAGGCCGGTTTCGGCAGATACGCAGTATTTT. Translation: CASSLRGRPVSADTQYF. The genes are TRBV11-2 and TRBJ2-3; 8 bases line up with TRBD2. Germline values: CDR1 SGHAT, CDR2 FQNNGV. There are 17 residues in the CDR3. With V trimmed by 2 bases and J by 4 bases, 11 bases remained unmatched.

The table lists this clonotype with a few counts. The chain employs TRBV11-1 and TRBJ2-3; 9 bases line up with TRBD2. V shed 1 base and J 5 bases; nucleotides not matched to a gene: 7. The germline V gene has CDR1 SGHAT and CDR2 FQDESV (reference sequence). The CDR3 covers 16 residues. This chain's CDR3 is CASSLEAGGGLDTQYF. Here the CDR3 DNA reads TGTGCCAGCAGCTTAGAAGCGGGAGGTGGCTTAGATACGCAGTATTTT. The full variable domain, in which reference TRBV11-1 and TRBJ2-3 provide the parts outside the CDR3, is EAEVAQSPRYKITEKSQAVAFWCDPISGHATLYWYRQILGQGPELLVQFQDESVVDDSQLPKDRFSAERLKGVDSTLKIQPAELGDSAMYLCASSLEAGGGLDTQYFGPGTRLTVL.